The present T cell receptor (beta chain) was sequenced within a study of blood T cell repertoires in COVID-19. Clones were read by immunoSEQ multiplex PCR, and TCRdb kept only the in-frame ones, dropping some. This sample yields 130,000 or so clones, of which approximately 90% are seen a single time; roughly 2.2% belongs to the top ten. Sequenced sample: peripheral blood. This TCR was recovered from a man in his 70s with active COVID-19.

DNA of the CDR3: TGTGCCAGCTCACCTGGGACTACCCCGAGCTCCTACGAGCAGTACTTC. This translates into CASSPGTTPSSYEQYF. The chain combines TRBV18 with TRBJ2-7, with 7 nucleotides matching TRBD2. The germline gives CDR1 KGHSH, CDR2 LQKENI. J lost 0 bases, V lost 3 bases, and 8 bases had no gene match. The CDR3 sequence is 16 residues long.